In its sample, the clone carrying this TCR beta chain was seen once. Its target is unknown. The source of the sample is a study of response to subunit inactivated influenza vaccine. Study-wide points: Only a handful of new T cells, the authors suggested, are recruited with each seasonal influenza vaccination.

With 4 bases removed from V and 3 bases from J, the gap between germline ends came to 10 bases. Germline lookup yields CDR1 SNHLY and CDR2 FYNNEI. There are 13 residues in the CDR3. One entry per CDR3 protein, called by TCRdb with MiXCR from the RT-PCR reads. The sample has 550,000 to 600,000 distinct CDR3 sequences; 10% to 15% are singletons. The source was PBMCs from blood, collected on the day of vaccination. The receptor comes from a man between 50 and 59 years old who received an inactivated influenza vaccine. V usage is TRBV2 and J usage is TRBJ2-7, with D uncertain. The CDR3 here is CASSVSQDYEQYF. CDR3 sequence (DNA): TGTGCCAGCAGTGTAAGTCAGGACTACGAGCAGTACTTC.